The next 29 T cell receptor beta chains were all read from a single sample in a study of blood T cell repertoires in COVID-19 (dated by TCRdb to 2019 to 2021). Library preparation employed the immunoSEQ multiplex PCR assay. Here the immuneACCESS table is served through TCRdb, limited to in-frame sequences with V and J called. Missing clones are a known gap in these copies; in checked studies unresolved V genes cover under half, and the rest lacks a known reason. This sample comprises under 200,000 clones, approximately 88% of them detected only once. Of the sample, roughly 9.1% falls within the top ten clones. Sequencing input: peripheral blood. The receptors originated from a woman aged 80 or over with active or convalescent COVID-19.

Remarks on this clone: The junction differs from germline at one of its ends, possibly a read error. V is TRBV3-1 (or the pseudogene TRBV3-2) and J is TRBJ2-7; 10 nucleotides match TRBD1. CDR3 length: 13 amino acids. The germline V gene has CDR1 LGHDT and CDR2 YNNKEL (reference sequence). CDR3 coding DNA: TGTGCCAGCAGCCAAGGTGGGGACAGGGGCCCTGCCTTC. Protein product: CASSQGGDRGPAF.

The J gene is TRBJ1-5, the V gene TRBV11-2; D is perhaps TRBD1 (5 bases). Trimming took 2 bases from V and 4 from J, leaving 9 bases between them. The CDR3 length is 14 residues. The germline gives CDR1 SGHAT, CDR2 FQNNGV. The CDR3 region has the DNA TGTGCCAGCAGCTTAACTCGGGGGAATCAGCCCCAGCATTTT. It codes for CASSLTRGNQPQHF.

The gene calls are TRBV19 and TRBJ1-3; 9 nucleotides line up with TRBD1. Germline V CDR1 and CDR2: LNHDA, SQIVND (reference sequence). V lost 6 bases, J lost 6 bases, and 12 bases stayed unmatched. The CDR3 is 16 amino acids. The CDR3 region is CASSRDGTGGENTIYF. CDR3 in DNA: TGTGCCAGTAGCCGCGATGGAACAGGGGGCGAAAACACCATATATTTT.

The V and J genes are TRBV27 and TRBJ1-5, with D tentatively TRBD1 (5 bases). The CDR3 is 14 amino acids. Trimming removed 8 bases at V and 7 bases at J, with 18 bases between. Looked up from germline, CDR1 is MNHEY and CDR2 is SMNVEV (reference sequence). CDR3 sequence (DNA): TGTGCCAGCGCTCAGGACACCTCGGGCCAGCCCCAGCATTTT. It yields the protein CASAQDTSGQPQHF.

This chain joins TRBV7-6 and TRBJ1-1; tentatively, D is TRBD1 (6 bases). The V end was cut by 5 bases, the J end by 5 bases, with 12 bases between. The CDR3 totals 13 residues. CDR1 SGHVS and CDR2 FNYEAQ come from the germline V gene. The CDR3 region is CASSQLRGTEAFF. The CDR3 DNA is TGTGCCAGCAGCCAACTCAGGGGTACTGAAGCTTTCTTT.

The chain links TRBV6-2 or TRBV6-3 to TRBJ2-4; 10 positions agree with TRBD1. V lost 6 bases to trimming and J lost 3 bases; unmatched junction nucleotides: 2. Germline CDR1 MNHEY, CDR2 SVGEGT. The CDR3 has 14 residues. The CDR3 sequence: CASSGTGVKNIQYF. In nucleotides, the CDR3 is TGTGCCAGCAGCGGGACAGGGGTCAAAAACATTCAGTACTTC.

The chain combines TRBV5-4 with TRBJ1-1; 7 nucleotides align to TRBD1. The CDR3 contains 14 residues. Per germline, CDR1 SGHNT and CDR2 YYREEE (reference sequence). The V gene end was trimmed by 4 bases and the J gene end by 5 bases; junction bases not matched to a gene: 8. DNA for the CDR3: TGTGCCAGCAGCCATTCGACAGGGCGGACTGAAGCTTTCTTT. Its translation is CASSHSTGRTEAFF.

Notes on this clone: This specimen includes other DNA sequences encoding the same CDR3. V usage is TRBV11-2 and J usage is TRBJ1-1; 8 nucleotides agree with TRBD1. This CDR3 is built from 13 residues. V lost 5 bases and J lost 5; bases outside the gene matches: 4. Germline CDR1 and CDR2: SGHAT and FQNNGV. The CDR3 sequence: CASSPTGGTEAFF. As DNA, the CDR3 is TGTGCCAGCAGCCCAACAGGGGGGACTGAAGCTTTCTTT.

This clone has more than one count but fewer than ten. The chain uses TRBV7-2 and TRBJ1-6; 8 nucleotides align to TRBD1. Germline V gene lookup returns CDR1 SGHTA and CDR2 FQGNSA. The V and J ends lost 5 bases and 4 bases, in that order; junction bases with no gene match: 7. The CDR3 is made up of 16 amino acids. The CDR3 nucleotides read TGTGCCAGCAGCCCCACGACAGGGGTGTATAATTCACCCCTCCACTTT. Amino acid sequence: CASSPTTGVYNSPLHF. Together with reference TRBV7-2 and TRBJ1-6, the CDR3 gives the full variable domain: GAGVSQSPSNKVTEKGKDVELRCDPISGHTALYWYRQSLGQGLEFLIYFQGNSAPDKSGLPSDRFSAERTGGSVSTLTIQRTQQEDSAVYLCASSPTTGVYNSPLHFGNGTRLTVT.

The rearrangement links TRBV2 to TRBJ1-1; possible D gene TRBD1, 5 bases. V was cut by 4 bases and J by 7 bases, with 13 bases left in between. The CDR3 runs to 13 residues. Germline-derived CDR1 and CDR2 are SNHLY and FYNNEI. CDR3 residues: CASSGGEKIEAFF. For the CDR3, the DNA is TGTGCCAGCAGTGGGGGCGAAAAGATTGAAGCTTTCTTT.

J is TRBJ1-1 and V is TRBV5-8, with 8 positions matching TRBD1. This CDR3 spans 15 amino acids. Germline V CDR1 and CDR2: SGHTS, YDEGEE. The J segment lost 5 bases and the V segment lost 0 bases, leaving 6 bases of the junction unmatched. CDR3 region: CASSLGTGWGTEAFF. The CDR3 coding sequence is TGTGCCAGCAGCTTGGGGACAGGGTGGGGTACTGAAGCTTTCTTT.

This chain uses TRBV27 with TRBJ2-1, with a weak D call TRBD1 (5 bases). Trimming pared 5 bases from V and 8 bases from J, leaving 22 bases between. The CDR3 totals 16 residues. CDR1 is MNHEY and CDR2 is SMNVEV in the germline V gene (reference sequence). CDR3 bases: TGTGCCAGCAGTCCGGCCCGGTCGCAGGGTAGCTATGAGCAGTTCTTC. It codes for CASSPARSQGSYEQFF.

The chain is built from TRBV4-3 and TRBJ2-7; D is possibly TRBD2 (5 bases). Germline V gene sequence: CDR1 LGHNA, CDR2 YSLEER. This CDR3 region has 16 residues. With 0 bases removed from V and 5 bases from J, the gap between germline ends came to 17 bases. CDR3 nucleotide sequence: TGCGCCAGCAGCCAAGATTTCACAAGGACTTTCCACGAGCAGTACTTC. As protein: CASSQDFTRTFHEQYF.

This chain connects TRBV6-6 to TRBJ1-1; D unresolved. The V and J ends lost 6 bases and 4 bases respectively, with 9 bases between them. The CDR3 spans 12 residues. The germline V gene has CDR1 MNHNY and CDR2 SVGAGI (reference sequence). The CDR3, as DNA: TGTGCCAGCAGACCCCGAGGCACTGAAGCTTTCTTT. Protein sequence: CASRPRGTEAFF.

The chain is built from TRBV30 and TRBJ1-6, with 9 bases lining up with TRBD1. After removal of 2 bases from V and 9 bases from J, the junction contained 5 bases not matched to a gene. The V gene's germline CDR1 is GTSNPN and CDR2 SVGIG (reference sequence). The CDR3 totals 14 residues. CDR3 nucleotides: TGTGCCTGGAGTACCGACAGGGGGGCTTCACCCCTCCACTTT. It translates to CAWSTDRGASPLHF.

The chain uses TRBV5-1 and TRBJ1-4; D perhaps matches TRBD1 (5 bases). Trimming pared 5 bases from V and 6 bases from J, leaving 11 bases between. The CDR3 covers 13 residues. Germline V CDR1 and CDR2: SGHRS, YFSETQ. The CDR3 sequence: CASRRGRDEKLFF. DNA of the CDR3: TGCGCCAGCAGGCGGGGGAGGGATGAAAAACTGTTTTTT.

This chain joins TRBV19 and TRBJ1-3; 9 bases line up with TRBD1. V lost 4 bases to trimming and J lost 3 bases; unmatched junction nucleotides: 4. CDR1 LNHDA and CDR2 SQIVND come from the germline V gene (reference sequence). This CDR3 has 15 amino acids. The chain's CDR3 is CASSKDRGSGNTIYF. DNA of the CDR3: TGTGCCAGTAGTAAGGACAGGGGAAGTGGAAACACCATATATTTT.

For this clone: An end of the junction does not agree with germline; a read error may underlie this. DNA for the CDR3: TGTGCCGGCAGGGGGCCGCTGAGCACTGAAGCTTTCTTT. Translated, it gives CAGRGPLSTEAFF. The rearrangement uses TRBV6-5 and TRBJ1-1, with 8 bases fitting TRBD1. The CDR3 has 13 residues. CDR1 and CDR2 (germline): MNHEY, SVGAGI.

This sequence joins TRBV6-6 and TRBJ2-7; D unresolved. V gave up 6 bases and J gave up 7 bases, with 13 bases separating them. Germline lookup yields CDR1 MNHNY and CDR2 SVGAGI (reference sequence). This CDR3 contains 12 residues. The CDR3 DNA is TGTGCCAGCAGCCCGTGGGCACTGGAGCAGTACTTC. This codes for CASSPWALEQYF.

The chain's CDR3 is CASSLGGPYEQYF. CDR3 nucleotides: TGTGCCAGCAGCTTGGGGGGGCCCTACGAGCAGTACTTC. V usage is TRBV5-5 and J usage is TRBJ2-7; perhaps TRBD1 as D (6 bases). The V end lost 0 bases, the J end lost 2 bases, and 6 bases lay between the germline ends. Looked up from germline, CDR1 is SGHKS and CDR2 is YYEKEE (reference sequence). The CDR3 spans 13 residues.

The chain couples TRBV2 to TRBJ1-2, with a tentative D call TRBD1 (5 bases). V lost 3 bases, J lost 1 base, and 9 bases lay in between. CDR1 and CDR2 from the germline V gene are SNHLY and FYNNEI. The CDR3 sequence is 14 residues long. Here the CDR3 reads CASSDGAGNYGYTF. CDR3 coding DNA: TGTGCCAGCAGTGATGGGGCAGGTAACTATGGCTACACCTTC.

The rearrangement joins TRBV6-2 or TRBV6-3 to TRBJ2-3; D is possibly TRBD2 (6 bases). The germline V gene encodes CDR1 MNHEY and CDR2 SVGEGT. This CDR3 contains 15 residues. V shed 3 bases and J shed 2 bases, with 12 bases lying between them. The CDR3 is CASSYPGLSTDTQYF. CDR3 nucleotide sequence: TGTGCCAGCAGTTATCCGGGACTGTCCACAGATACGCAGTATTTT.

This clone was counted a few times. This chain links TRBV14 with TRBJ1-5, with D uncertain. This CDR3 region has 14 residues. CDR1 and CDR2 (germline): SGHDN, FVKESK. Trimming cost V 8 bases and J 3 bases, with 14 bases left between them. CDR3 nucleotides: TGTGCCAGCTTTCGCGGGGTTTACAATCAGCCCCAGCATTTT. As protein: CASFRGVYNQPQHF.

The rearrangement links TRBV30 to TRBJ1-2; D uncertain. The CDR3 totals 13 residues. The germline gives CDR1 GTSNPN, CDR2 SVGIG (reference sequence). The V and J ends lost 4 bases and 1 base respectively, with 10 bases between them. As DNA, the CDR3 is TGTGCCTGGACTGAGGATTTTAACTATGGCTACACCTTC. Its translation: CAWTEDFNYGYTF.

CDR3 region: CASSEQQGNQPQHF. The CDR3 coding sequence is TGTGCCAGCAGCGAACAACAGGGAAATCAGCCCCAGCATTTT. The chain uses TRBV7-8 and TRBJ1-5, with a possible D match to TRBD1 (6 bases). CDR1 and CDR2 (germline): SGHVS, FQNEAQ. The ends were cut back, 5 bases at V and 4 bases at J, with 12 bases in the middle. The CDR3 contains 14 residues.

This clone was observed a single time. The chain couples TRBV5-6 to TRBJ1-2; 7 bases align to TRBD1. Per the germline V gene, CDR1 is SGHDT and CDR2 is YYEEEE. The CDR3 totals 15 residues. The ends lost 3 bases at V and 1 base at J; junction bases unmatched: 6. CDR3 DNA: TGTGCCAGCAGCTGGGGACAGTCACTTAACTATGGCTACACCTTC. Translation gives CASSWGQSLNYGYTF. The variable domain in full, completed from reference TRBV5-6 and TRBJ1-2, reads DAGVTQSPTHLIKTRGQQVTLRCSPKSGHDTVSWYQQALGQGPQFIFQYYEEEERQRGNFPDRFSGHQFPNYSSELNVNALLLGDSALYLCASSWGQSLNYGYTFGSGTRLTVV.

The J gene is TRBJ1-2, the V gene TRBV30; D may be TRBD1 (6 bases). Per germline, CDR1 GTSNPN and CDR2 SVGIG (reference sequence). Trimming removed 2 bases at V and 12 bases at J, with 16 bases between. This CDR3 contains 12 residues. CDR3 in amino acids: CAWSTGHRDHTF. Here the CDR3 DNA reads TGTGCCTGGAGTACGGGACATCGGGACCACACCTTC.

J is TRBJ1-5 and V is TRBV18; possibly TRBD1 for D (6 bases). Germline V lookup: CDR1 KGHSH, CDR2 LQKENI. The CDR3 runs 13 residues. V lost 6 bases and J 9 bases, leaving 15 bases between the germline ends. CDR3 sequence reads: CASSRQERGPQHF. The CDR3 DNA reads TGTGCCAGCTCTCGACAGGAGCGGGGGCCCCAGCATTTT.

The CDR3 region has the DNA TGTGCCAGCAGTTTAGTAGAGGGTCAGCCCCAGCATTTT. Translating gives CASSLVEGQPQHF. The genes are TRBV12-3 or TRBV12-4 and TRBJ1-5; unclear D gene. The CDR3 contains 13 residues. V lost 1 base and J lost 6, with 7 bases in between.